This T cell receptor beta chain originates from a study of cytomegalovirus exposure and HLA in healthy donors. Germline V gene sequence: CDR1 KGHSH, CDR2 LQKENI. V was trimmed by 2 bases and J by 6 bases, leaving 10 bases between them. The CDR3 runs 13 residues. This clone was detected only once. The PCR ran on 60 Vbeta and 13 Jbeta primers. Method: immunoSEQ multiplex PCR; TCRdb's copy keeps in-frame clones and lacks some. The sample lists approximately 200,000 clones, almost 85% occurring once. Healthy people donating bone marrow made up the donors. The material sequenced was PBMCs. The gene calls are TRBV18 and TRBJ1-2; D remains ambiguous. The clonotype comes from a boy aged 5 to 17 in good health and CMV-seronegative. The CDR3 DNA reads as TGTGCCAGCTCACCAGATGAACGAGATGGCTACACCTTC. Translating it yields CASSPDERDGYTF.